These 14 T cell receptor beta chains share one sample of origin, sequenced in a study of blood T cells in healthy people across ages (dated by TCRdb to the mid-2010s). Library method: 5' RACE. Reads for this sample came from an Illumina HiSeq 2500. A second PCR of roughly 7 to 11 cycles was performed with a sample-barcoded 5' primer and a J-beta primer mix. TCRdb reprocessing: public reads trimmed at Q25 with fastp, clones called with MiXCR, in-frame beta chains kept. Here each entry gathers all rows of one CDR3 protein and keeps the most common genes and DNA. This sample holds over 600,000 distinct CDR3 sequences; roughly 43% were observed only once. The biggest ten clones account for around 32% of the sample. Sequenced material: blood. The receptors come from a man older than 75 in good health.

The gene calls are TRBV20-1 and TRBJ1-1; tentative D call: TRBD1 (6 bases). This CDR3 is built from 14 residues. Trimming cost V 3 bases and J 0 bases, with 11 bases left between them. CDR1 and CDR2 (germline): DFQATT, SNEGSKA (reference sequence). In DNA form, the CDR3 reads TGCAGTGCTAGTGGCGGACAGCTGAACACTGAAGCTTTCTTT. It yields the protein CSASGGQLNTEAFF.

The J gene is TRBJ1-1, the V gene TRBV3-1; unclear D gene. Deletions cut 5 bases from V and 1 base from J, with 14 bases between. Germline V gene lookup returns CDR1 LGHDT and CDR2 YNNKEL (reference sequence). The CDR3 runs to 15 residues. CDR3 sequence: CASSKLRGENTEAFF. In DNA, the CDR3 is TGTGCCAGCAGCAAACTACGGGGAGAGAACACTGAAGCTTTCTTT.

This clonotype was seen a handful of times. The genes are TRBV7-2 and TRBJ2-3; no definite D call. The V end was cut by 1 base, the J end by 2 bases, with 7 bases between. There are 14 residues in the CDR3. Germline CDR1 reads SGHTA; CDR2 reads FQGNSA. The DNA for the CDR3 is TGTGCCAGCAGCTTAGTGGAGTTCACAGATACGCAGTATTTT. Protein product: CASSLVEFTDTQYF.

The sample holds a few counts of this clonotype. This sequence joins TRBV6-2 or TRBV6-3 and TRBJ2-4; 8 bases match TRBD2. The CDR3 is made up of 18 amino acids. Germline lookup yields CDR1 MNHEY and CDR2 SVGEGT. Trimming removed 4 bases from V and 0 bases from J; junction bases left unmatched: 11. CDR3 sequence reads: CASSSRVAAGGAKNIQYF. The CDR3 bases are TGTGCCAGCAGTTCCCGGGTGGCGGCGGGGGGAGCCAAAAACATTCAGTACTTC.

The V call is TRBV18, the J call TRBJ2-5, with D perhaps assigned TRBD1 or TRBD2 (5 bases each). The J call is in doubt because the DNA end fits TRBJ2-1 better. The length of the CDR3 is 13 residues. Germline V gene lookup returns CDR1 KGHSH and CDR2 LQKENI. In nucleotides, the CDR3 is TGTGCCAGCGCAACCAACCGGGACGCTAAGCAGTTCTTC. It translates to CASATNRDAKQFF.

This clonotype occurred a few times. The chain carries TRBV7-2 and TRBJ2-3; D is tentatively TRBD1 or TRBD2 (5 bases each). Germline V CDR1 and CDR2: SGHTA, FQGNSA. Trimming took off 5 bases at V and 4 bases at J, with 13 bases between the two ends. The CDR3 sequence is 14 residues long. CDR3 DNA: TGTGCCAGCAGCCAGGGTGGGGGACCAGATACGCAGTATTTT. Translating gives CASSQGGGPDTQYF.

This clonotype was seen only a few times. This chain uses TRBV5-6 with TRBJ1-2; weak D call: TRBD1 (6 bases). Trimming pared 4 bases from V and 8 bases from J, leaving 21 bases between. The germline V gene encodes CDR1 SGHDT and CDR2 YYEEEE. The CDR3 sequence is 15 residues long. The CDR3 bases are TGTGCCAGCAGCCCCCCCGCAGGGGCCCTGAGGGGCTACACCTTC. This gives the protein CASSPPAGALRGYTF.

The chain joins TRBV5-6 to TRBJ2-1, with unresolved D. The CDR3 runs 15 residues. In germline, CDR1 is SGHDT, CDR2 YYEEEE. V dropped 0 bases and J dropped 9 bases, with 16 bases sitting between them. The CDR3 sequence: CASSLAGRETGEQFF. Written as DNA, the CDR3 is TGTGCCAGCAGCTTGGCAGGAAGGGAAACGGGTGAGCAGTTCTTC.

The chain carries TRBV15 and TRBJ2-7; D gene unclear. CDR1 is LNHNV and CDR2 is YYDKDF in the germline V gene (reference sequence). CDR3 size: 14 residues. Trimming cost V 0 bases and J 1 base, with 7 bases left between them. CDR3: CATSRDLVSYEQYF. The DNA of the CDR3 is TGTGCCACCAGCAGAGATTTGGTTTCCTACGAGCAGTACTTC.

The chain is built from TRBV18 and TRBJ2-7; 13 bases agree with TRBD2. V trimming: 1 base; J trimming: 6 bases; junction bases outside the gene matches: 9. Germline V gives CDR1 KGHSH, CDR2 LQKENI. CDR3 size: 17 residues. The CDR3 sequence: CASSPLGLAGRPGEQYF. The CDR3 DNA follows: TGTGCCAGCTCACCACTGGGACTAGCGGGACGCCCTGGCGAGCAGTACTTC.

This clonotype was counted at least ten times. The chain is built from TRBV4-3 and TRBJ2-7, with 9 bases aligning to TRBD1. This CDR3 has 14 amino acids. Germline lookup yields CDR1 LGHNA and CDR2 YSLEER. The junction had 3 bases not matched to a gene; V was cut back by 4 bases and J by 2 bases. In DNA, the CDR3 is TGCGCCAGCAGCCCGGACAGGGGTGCCTACGAGCAGTACTTC. Amino acids: CASSPDRGAYEQYF.

This clonotype was recorded many times. The J gene is TRBJ2-1, the V gene TRBV14; TRBD2 might be the D (5 bases). The V gene lost 5 bases and the J gene lost 9 bases, with 17 bases spanning the gap. Germline V gives CDR1 SGHDN, CDR2 FVKESK. CDR3 length: 14 amino acids. CDR3 nucleotides: TGTGCCAGCAGCTACCAGTCTAACCGGGGTGAGCAGTTCTTC. Encoded protein: CASSYQSNRGEQFF.

The chain uses TRBV20-1 and TRBJ2-5; D gene ambiguous. Trimming pared 3 bases from V and 4 bases from J, leaving 18 bases between. Per the germline V gene, CDR1 is DFQATT and CDR2 is SNEGSKA (reference sequence). CDR3 size: 15 residues. As DNA, the CDR3 is TGCAGTGCTAGCCTTCAAAAGGTTGTATTAGAGACCCAGTACTTC. Encoded protein: CSASLQKVVLETQYF.

V gene TRBV30 combines with J gene TRBJ2-1; D not certain. CDR1 is GTSNPN, CDR2 SVGIG, per germline (reference sequence). The V gene lost 0 bases and the J gene lost 6 bases, with 9 bases spanning the gap. CDR3 length: 13 residues. The CDR3 DNA follows: TGTGCCTGGAGTGTAGATTCCGGCAATGAGCAGTTCTTC. Residues: CAWSVDSGNEQFF.